The 18 T cell receptor beta chains presented below share a single source sample, sequenced in a study of blood T cells in healthy people across ages. The second PCR ran roughly 6 to 11 cycles with a sample-barcoded 5' primer and J-beta primers. TCRdb processed the 5' RACE reads anew with MiXCR; each CDR3 protein has one entry. The sample yields about 930,000 distinct CDR3 sequences, under 35% seen once. The data were also submitted as part of a second study, on T cells of mothers and their children.

The sample consisted of blood. Every receptor here comes from a woman in her forties in good health.

This clonotype was found a few times. This chain joins TRBV7-9 and TRBJ2-5; a possible D gene is TRBD2 (5 bases). From germline, CDR1 is SEHNR and CDR2 FQNEAQ (reference sequence). Between the trimmed V and J ends, which lost 5 bases and 4 bases, there was a span of 14 bases. The CDR3 is made up of 14 amino acids. The CDR3 spells CASSPPDEGETQYF. For the CDR3, the DNA is TGTGCCAGCAGCCCACCCGACGAGGGAGAGACCCAGTACTTC.

This clonotype occurred a few times. The rearrangement uses TRBV20-1 and TRBJ1-5; 7 bases are shared with TRBD1. Germline V CDR1 and CDR2: DFQATT, SNEGSKA (reference sequence). This CDR3 has 15 residues. With 0 bases clipped from V and 7 bases from J, the junction kept 9 bases outside the gene matches. The CDR3 nucleotides read TGCAGTGCTAGAGATTGGATAAAGGGGGCCCAGCCCCAGCATTTT. It yields the protein CSARDWIKGAQPQHF.

The sample holds a few counts of this clonotype. The chain is built from TRBV7-2 and TRBJ1-1; possibly TRBD1 for D (5 bases). Germline CDR1 and CDR2: SGHTA and FQGNSA. The V and J ends lost 6 bases and 0 bases respectively, with 14 bases between them. This CDR3 has 15 amino acids. CDR3 in DNA: TGTGCCAGCAGACCTTACGGGGCTGTGAACACTGAAGCTTTCTTT. Protein sequence: CASRPYGAVNTEAFF.

A remark on this clonotype: Being one base from a much bigger clone, this may be a read error. The rearrangement joins TRBV7-9 to TRBJ1-2; no reliable D call. The CDR3 consists of 11 residues. Germline assignment: CDR1 SEHNR and CDR2 FQNEAQ (reference sequence). CDR3 nucleotide sequence: TGTGCCAACAGCTTATCAGATGGCTACACCTTC. Residues: CANSLSDGYTF.

The chain has TRBV21-1 and TRBJ2-3; the table names TRBD2, a call not compared with the DNA. TRBV21-1 has pseudogene status. There are 16 residues in the CDR3. The CDR3 is CASTARSGVFTDTQYF. The CDR3 DNA sequence: TGTGCCAGCACCGCAAGGAGCGGGGTGTTCACAGATACGCAGTATTTT.

Worth noting for this clonotype: With a far larger clone one base away, a read error is the likely cause. The chain uses TRBV6-5 and TRBJ1-2; 8 nucleotides align to TRBD1. In germline, CDR1 is MNHEY, CDR2 SVGAGI. This CDR3 is 13 amino acids long. The CDR3 reads CTSSRGQNYGYTF. The CDR3 bases are TGTACCAGCAGCAGGGGGCAAAACTATGGCTACACCTTC.

This clonotype was seen many times. The chain joins TRBV12-3 or TRBV12-4 to TRBJ2-1; possibly TRBD1 for D (6 bases). There are 15 residues in the CDR3. Trimming pared 8 bases from V and 0 bases from J, leaving 14 bases between. For the CDR3, the DNA is TGTGCCAGCTGCTCAGGGGAAAGCTCCTACAATGAGCAGTTCTTC. The encoded protein is CASCSGESSYNEQFF.

The genes are TRBV5-1 and TRBJ1-1, with unresolved D. Between the trimmed V and J ends, which lost 3 bases and 1 base, there was a span of 16 bases. The CDR3 contains 16 residues. The V gene's germline CDR1 is SGHRS and CDR2 YFSETQ. CDR3 coding DNA: TGCGCCAGCAGCTCGACGGCCCCCCCGGAGAACACTGAAGCTTTCTTT. Translating it yields CASSSTAPPENTEAFF.

Worth noting for this clonotype: A much larger clonotype is one base distant, so this may be a read error. This chain links TRBV12-3 or TRBV12-4 with TRBJ2-5; D not resolved. Gene TRBJ2-7 matches the end of the DNA better, so the J call may be wrong. CDR3 length: 11 amino acids. CDR3 residues: CASSFHDEQYF. The CDR3 DNA sequence: TGTGCCAGCAGTTTCCACGACGAGCAGTACTTC.

This chain joins TRBV27 and TRBJ2-3, with TRBD2 as a possible D gene (5 bases). This CDR3 has 16 amino acids. Germline V gene sequence: CDR1 MNHEY, CDR2 SMNVEV (reference sequence). The ends were cut back, 6 bases at V and 1 base at J, with 17 bases in the middle. The CDR3 nucleotides are TGTGCCAGCAGCCGTGAGGGAACGAGGGGCACAGATACGCAGTATTTT. Residues: CASSREGTRGTDTQYF.

This clonotype has ten or more counts. This rearrangement joins TRBV28 to TRBJ1-6, with D perhaps TRBD1 (5 bases). The CDR3 is made up of 13 amino acids. Germline lookup yields CDR1 MDHEN and CDR2 SYDVKM. Trimming shortened V by 3 bases and J by 9 bases, and 9 bases separated the two germline ends. Written as DNA, the CDR3 is TGTGCCAGCAGTTTGGACACAAGTTCACCCCTCCACTTT. Protein: CASSLDTSSPLHF.

This sequence joins TRBV6-1 and TRBJ2-1; 8 bases fit TRBD2. The tail of the sequence fits TRBJ2-7 better, so the J call may be wrong. This CDR3 spans 15 amino acids. CDR1 and CDR2 (germline): MNHNS, SASEGT. CDR3: CASSGAGEAYNEQYF. The CDR3 coding sequence is TGTGCCAGCAGTGGAGCGGGGGAGGCATACAATGAGCAGTACTTC.

The V call is TRBV5-1, the J call TRBJ2-1; TRBD1 is a possible D gene (6 bases). Germline V gene sequence: CDR1 SGHRS, CDR2 YFSETQ. V was cut by 5 bases and J by 9 bases, with 15 bases left in between. The CDR3 has 13 residues. CDR3 coding DNA: TGCGCCAGCAGAGACCAGGGGATTACTGAGCAGTTCTTC. Protein: CASRDQGITEQFF.

The V gene is TRBV9, the J gene TRBJ2-6; weak D call: TRBD1 (5 bases). Germline CDR1 SGDLS, CDR2 YYNGEE. V was clipped by 2 bases and J by 1 base, with 7 bases between them. This CDR3 is built from 15 residues. The CDR3 region has the DNA TGTGCCAGCAGCGTGACAGTGTCTGGGGCCAACGTCCTGACTTTC. Translating gives CASSVTVSGANVLTF.

A word on this clonotype: Being one base from a much bigger clone, this may be a read error. The chain is built from TRBV12-3 or TRBV12-4 and TRBJ2-7; 9 bases line up with TRBD2. With 2 bases clipped from V and 4 bases from J, the junction kept 12 bases outside the gene matches. The CDR3 is 17 residues long. The CDR3 here is CASSLWIAGAARYEQYF. The CDR3 DNA reads TGTGCCAGCAGTTTATGGATAGCGGGGGCCGCACGTTACGAGCAGTACTTC.

A note on this clonotype: This may be a read error: a much more frequent sequence differs by one nucleotide. The V gene is TRBV20-1, the J gene TRBJ2-7, with D possibly matching TRBD1 (5 bases). Trimming removed 0 bases at V and 7 bases at J, with 16 bases between. Germline CDR1 and CDR2: DFQATT and SNEGSKA (reference sequence). The CDR3 runs to 14 residues. This CDR3 reads CSARDGRTYNEQYF. The CDR3 DNA reads as TGCAGTGCTAGAGATGGCAGGACATACAATGAGCAGTACTTC.

V and J are TRBV9 and TRBJ2-7; 13 nucleotides match TRBD2. This CDR3 is 15 amino acids long. V lost 4 bases, J lost 5 bases, and 6 bases stayed unmatched. CDR1 is SGDLS and CDR2 is YYNGEE in the germline V gene. CDR3 nucleotide sequence: TGTGCCAGCAGCCCATCCGGGACTAGCGGGAACGAGCAGTACTTC. It yields the protein CASSPSGTSGNEQYF.

This clonotype was recorded at least ten times. J is TRBJ1-2 and V is TRBV10-3; 8 nucleotides align to TRBD1. The V gene end was trimmed by 6 bases and the J gene end by 4 bases; junction bases not matched to a gene: 4. Germline V CDR1 and CDR2: ENHRY, SYGVKD. This CDR3 comprises 13 residues. The CDR3, as DNA: TGTGCCATCAGGGATACAGGGGGCTATGGCTACACCTTC. It translates to CAIRDTGGYGYTF.